The 21 T cell receptor beta chains below all came from one sample that was sequenced in a study of cytomegalovirus exposure and HLA in healthy donors. PCR primers comprised 60 Vbeta and 13 Jbeta primers. Produced via immunoSEQ multiplex PCR; TCRdb's table is partial and in-frame only. The sample shows tens of thousands of clones, about 75% of them seen only once. The sequenced material came from PBMCs. Receptor source: a woman younger than 45 in good health and CMV-seropositive.

This clone was counted only a few times. J is TRBJ2-1 and V is TRBV4-2; D remains unclear. Trimming took off 0 bases at V and 1 base at J, with 10 bases between the two ends. The CDR3 has 16 residues. Germline CDR1 is LGHNA and CDR2 is YNFKEQ. The CDR3 sequence is CASSQDASKSYNEQFF. The CDR3 region has the DNA TGTGCCAGCAGCCAAGACGCGAGCAAGTCCTACAATGAGCAGTTCTTC.

The V gene is TRBV7-2, the J gene TRBJ2-1, with 12 bases fitting TRBD2. The V and J ends lost 5 bases and 6 bases, in that order; junction bases with no gene match: 2. Germline V gene lookup returns CDR1 SGHTA and CDR2 FQGNSA. The CDR3 runs 14 residues. This chain's CDR3 is CASSKGLAGNEQFF. CDR3 DNA: TGTGCCAGCAGCAAGGGACTAGCGGGCAATGAGCAGTTCTTC.

The chain couples TRBV28 to TRBJ2-2; 8 nucleotides line up with TRBD1. Germline CDR1 MDHEN, CDR2 SYDVKM. CDR3 length equals 15 residues. After removal of 5 bases from V and 3 bases from J, the junction contained 5 bases not matched to a gene. CDR3 region: CASSPDRVDTGELFF. The CDR3 nucleotides read TGTGCCAGCAGTCCGGACAGGGTTGACACCGGGGAGCTGTTTTTT. Full variable domain (rest looked up from reference TRBV28 and TRBJ2-2): DVKVTQSSRYLVKRTGEKVFLECVQDMDHENMFWYRQDPGLGLRLIYFSYDVKMKEKGDIPEGYSVSREKKERFSLILESASTNQTSMYLCASSPDRVDTGELFFGEGSRLTVL.

The chain carries TRBV7-2 and TRBJ2-1; TRBD2 might be the D (6 bases). Germline V CDR1 and CDR2: SGHTA, FQGNSA. V dropped 3 bases and J dropped 8 bases, with 14 bases sitting between them. CDR3 length equals 14 residues. The CDR3 reads CASSLEEGGYEQFF. CDR3 in DNA: TGTGCCAGCAGCTTGGAGGAGGGAGGCTATGAGCAGTTCTTC.

The CDR3 bases are TGTGCCAGCAGCCTCCGCCCGGGGGAGGAGCCCCAGCATTTT. Its protein product is CASSLRPGEEPQHF. This chain links TRBV11-2 with TRBJ1-5, with D maybe TRBD1 (5 bases). The ends were cut back, 5 bases at V and 8 bases at J, with 16 bases in the middle. The CDR3 has 14 amino acids. Germline CDR1 SGHAT, CDR2 FQNNGV.

The chain joins TRBV25-1 to TRBJ2-1; TRBD2 agrees at 10 bases. The V gene end was trimmed by 1 base and the J gene end by 7 bases; junction bases not matched to a gene: 13. CDR1 MGHDK and CDR2 SYGVNS come from the germline V gene. The length of the CDR3 is 18 residues. This CDR3 reads CASSEFPGEREGGNEQFF. CDR3 nucleotides: TGTGCCAGCAGTGAATTCCCCGGCGAGCGGGAGGGGGGGAATGAGCAGTTCTTC.

This rearrangement joins TRBV7-3 to TRBJ1-1, with D perhaps matching TRBD1 (5 bases). Trimming took off 7 bases at V and 8 bases at J, with 17 bases between the two ends. CDR1 and CDR2 (germline): SGHTA, FQGTGA. The CDR3 has 13 amino acids. The DNA for the CDR3 is TGTGCCAGCAACCCGGCCCAGACAGAAGAAGCTTTCTTT. It specifies CASNPAQTEEAFF.

The V call is TRBV5-4, the J call TRBJ2-1; tentatively, D is TRBD1 (5 bases). Between the trimmed V and J ends, which lost 1 base and 6 bases, there was a span of 8 bases. The germline CDR1 and CDR2 sequences are SGHNT and YYREEE (reference sequence). This CDR3 spans 13 amino acids. The CDR3: CASSLRGTNEQFF. DNA of the CDR3: TGTGCCAGCAGCTTGAGGGGTACCAATGAGCAGTTCTTC. Complete variable domain (other parts from reference TRBV5-4 and TRBJ2-1): ETGVTQSPTHLIKTRGQQVTLRCSSQSGHNTVSWYQQALGQGPQFIFQYYREEENGRGNFPPRFSGLQFPNYSSELNVNALELDDSALYLCASSLRGTNEQFFGPGTRLTVL.

V gene TRBV7-8 combines with J gene TRBJ2-7, with 13 bases that match TRBD2. The J segment lost 5 bases and the V segment lost 4 bases, leaving 8 bases of the junction unmatched. Germline values: CDR1 SGHVS, CDR2 FQNEAQ. The CDR3 is 16 amino acids. The CDR3 is CASSSLTSGRLNEQYF. The CDR3 nucleotides are TGTGCCAGCAGCTCCTTGACTAGCGGGAGGTTAAACGAGCAGTACTTC.

This clone was seen more than once but under ten times. The CDR3 spells CASSLDSAARVDEQYF. CDR3 sequence (DNA): TGTGCCAGCAGCTTAGATTCCGCGGCGCGGGTGGACGAGCAGTACTTC. V is TRBV7-8 and J is TRBJ2-7, with TRBD2 as a possible D gene (5 bases). Germline CDR1 SGHVS, CDR2 FQNEAQ. The CDR3 runs 16 residues. Trimming took off 1 base at V and 5 bases at J, with 18 bases between the two ends.

The gene calls are TRBV27 and TRBJ2-7; 9 bases match TRBD1. The length of the CDR3 is 15 residues. The trim removed 5 bases at V and 2 bases at J, leaving 7 bases unmatched. Germline V gene data show CDR1 as MNHEY and CDR2 as SMNVEV (reference sequence). DNA of the CDR3: TGTGCCAGCAGTCCTGGACAGGGGTCCCCCTACGAGCAGTACTTC. Protein: CASSPGQGSPYEQYF.

V and J are TRBV6-1 and TRBJ1-1, with D perhaps matching TRBD1 (6 bases). The germline CDR1 and CDR2 sequences are MNHNS and SASEGT. The CDR3 runs to 14 residues. With 6 bases removed from V and 7 bases from J, the gap between germline ends came to 18 bases. The CDR3 region is CASRSGQYTFEAFF. CDR3 bases: TGTGCCAGCAGGTCCGGACAGTACACGTTTGAAGCTTTCTTT.

This chain links TRBV6-5 with TRBJ2-7; 7 nucleotides align to TRBD2. CDR1 and CDR2 from the germline V gene are MNHEY and SVGAGI. After removal of 0 bases from V and 8 bases from J, the junction contained 13 bases not matched to a gene. The CDR3 sequence is 16 residues long. The CDR3 reads CASSYSRHKVGLQQYF. DNA for the CDR3: TGTGCCAGCAGTTACTCGAGACACAAGGTGGGACTACAGCAGTACTTC.

This clone was recorded once. The V call is TRBV2, the J call TRBJ2-1; D is uncertain. CDR1 is SNHLY, CDR2 FYNNEI, per germline. The CDR3 runs to 14 residues. The ends were cut back, 1 base at V and 0 bases at J, with 4 bases in the middle. CDR3 DNA sequence: TGTGCCAGCAGTGAAGACGGCTCCTACAATGAGCAGTTCTTC. It yields the protein CASSEDGSYNEQFF.

J is TRBJ2-7 and V is TRBV7-8, with D tentatively TRBD1 (6 bases). Between the trimmed V and J ends, which lost 2 bases and 2 bases, there was a span of 7 bases. The CDR3 runs 13 residues. Germline V gives CDR1 SGHVS, CDR2 FQNEAQ. In DNA, the CDR3 is TGTGCCAGCAGCTTAAGGACAGCCTACGAGCAGTACTTC. Its translation is CASSLRTAYEQYF.

The J gene is TRBJ2-5, the V gene TRBV7-8; TRBD1 matches 10 bases. Germline values: CDR1 SGHVS, CDR2 FQNEAQ. V shed 5 bases, J shed 5 bases, and the junction held 14 bases outside the gene matches. The CDR3 is 17 residues long. CDR3 in amino acids: CASSPRIGTGVRETQYF. DNA of the CDR3: TGTGCCAGCAGCCCGCGTATCGGGACAGGGGTCCGGGAGACCCAGTACTTC.

The chain has TRBV29-1 and TRBJ1-1, with D maybe TRBD1 (5 bases). The CDR3 totals 12 residues. In germline, CDR1 is SQVTM, CDR2 ANQGSEA. The CDR3, as DNA: TGCAGAGGGGACTCCTCCAACACTGAAGCTTTCTTT. This sequence encodes CRGDSSNTEAFF.

The chain couples TRBV14 to TRBJ1-6, with D hard to call. The CDR3 is 13 amino acids. Trimming stripped 0 bases from V and 8 bases from J, with 5 bases between. Per germline, CDR1 SGHDN and CDR2 FVKESK. Written as DNA, the CDR3 is TGTGCCAGCAGCCAAGAATCCTATTCACCCCTCCACTTT. Translated, it gives CASSQESYSPLHF.

This chain connects TRBV14 to TRBJ2-1; unclear D gene. V was cut by 6 bases and J by 5 bases, with 17 bases left in between. Germline lookup yields CDR1 SGHDN and CDR2 FVKESK. CDR3 length: 15 residues. CDR3 DNA sequence: TGTGCCAGCAGAGATCACCCTACCCCGGACAATGAGCAGTTCTTC. Protein sequence: CASRDHPTPDNEQFF.

The chain recombines TRBV7-9 with TRBJ2-1; the match to TRBD2 covers 10 bases. Per germline, CDR1 SEHNR and CDR2 FQNEAQ (reference sequence). The CDR3 sequence is 17 residues long. V dropped 3 bases and J dropped 3; count of bases not matched to a gene: 8. CDR3 sequence: CASSFSPGLANYNEQFF. CDR3 DNA: TGTGCCAGCAGCTTCTCTCCGGGACTAGCGAACTACAATGAGCAGTTCTTC.

This clone was seen a handful of times. The V and J genes are TRBV11-3 and TRBJ1-1; 9 nucleotides agree with TRBD1. Germline trimming cut 5 bases from V and 3 bases from J; bases unmatched to any gene: 1. Germline loops: CDR1 SGHNT, CDR2 YENEEA. This CDR3 is 13 amino acids long. The CDR3 here is CASSRDRDTEAFF. CDR3 DNA: TGTGCCAGCAGCCGGGACAGGGACACTGAAGCTTTCTTT.